This T cell receptor (beta chain) is drawn from a study of immune cell composition in non-small cell lung cancer. Method: immunoSEQ multiplex PCR; TCRdb's copy keeps in-frame clones and lacks some. This table holds about 15,000 clones, 55% to 70% found once. Findings of the study overall: Squamous lung tumours showed higher top 10 clone scores and clonality than adenocarcinomas.

Germline lookup yields CDR1 SEHNR and CDR2 FQNEAQ (reference sequence). The CDR3 covers 12 residues. V dropped 5 bases and J dropped 5 bases, with 9 bases sitting between them. On this clone: The antigen remains unidentified.

This chain connects TRBV7-9 to TRBJ1-1; D perhaps matches TRBD1 (6 bases). The receptor comes from a human donor with non-small cell lung cancer. Sequenced material: lung tumor tissue. Here the CDR3 DNA reads TGTGCCAGCAGCCTAAGGGGGACTGAAGCTTTCTTT. Translated, it gives CASSLRGTEAFF.